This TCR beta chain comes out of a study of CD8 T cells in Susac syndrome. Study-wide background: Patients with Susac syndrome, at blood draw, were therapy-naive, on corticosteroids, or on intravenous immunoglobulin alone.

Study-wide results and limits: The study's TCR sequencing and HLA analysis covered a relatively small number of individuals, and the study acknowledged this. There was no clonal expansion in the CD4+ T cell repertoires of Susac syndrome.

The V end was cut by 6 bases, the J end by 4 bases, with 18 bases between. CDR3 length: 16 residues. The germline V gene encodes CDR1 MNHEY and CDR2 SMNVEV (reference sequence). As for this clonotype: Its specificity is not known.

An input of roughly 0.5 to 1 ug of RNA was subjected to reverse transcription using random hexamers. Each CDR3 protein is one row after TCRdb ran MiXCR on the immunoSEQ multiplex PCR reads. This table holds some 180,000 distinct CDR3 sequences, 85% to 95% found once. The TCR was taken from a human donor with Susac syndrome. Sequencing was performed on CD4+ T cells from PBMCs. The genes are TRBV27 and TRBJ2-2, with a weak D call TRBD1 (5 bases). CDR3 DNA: TGTGCCAGCAGCCCGACCTGGGGCTTTCGCACCGGGGAGCTGTTTTTT. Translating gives CASSPTWGFRTGELFF.